These 4 T cell receptor beta chains share one sample of origin, sequenced in a study of read filtering for tumor transcriptome and immune sequencing. The library was built from about 370 ng RNA with molecular barcoded adaptors for alpha/delta and beta/gamma chains. TCRdb used MiXCR to reprocess the reads, holding one entry per CDR3 protein. The data hold about 46,000 distinct CDR3 sequences, with around 19% observed a single time. The sequenced sample consisted of a population of CD138-negative cells sorted from bone marrow. These receptor sequences come from a donor at least 40 years old with multiple myeloma.

This clonotype was counted ten times or more. The rearrangement uses TRBV28 and TRBJ2-3, with 8 bases lining up with TRBD2. The CDR3 is 14 residues long. J was trimmed by 6 bases and V by 5 bases; bases with no gene match: 7. Germline V lookup: CDR1 MDHEN, CDR2 SYDVKM. CDR3 sequence: CASSLGTGGDTQYF. The CDR3 DNA reads as TGTGCCAGCAGTCTTGGGACGGGGGGGGATACGCAGTATTTT.

Ten or more counts support this clonotype. This chain links TRBV4-2 with TRBJ2-3; 12 bases fit TRBD2. This CDR3 has 17 amino acids. Looked up from germline, CDR1 is LGHNA and CDR2 is YNFKEQ. V lost 7 bases and J lost 3; bases outside the gene matches: 11. The CDR3 DNA reads TGTGCCAGCACCGACCCTAGCGGGAGGGCCGGGACAGATACGCAGTATTTT. It encodes CASTDPSGRAGTDTQYF.

This clonotype has at least ten counts. This sequence joins TRBV19 and TRBJ2-1; D may be TRBD2 (6 bases). V gave up 2 bases and J gave up 1 base, with 12 bases separating them. Germline CDR1 reads LNHDA; CDR2 reads SQIVND (reference sequence). The CDR3 runs to 16 residues. This chain's CDR3 is CASSIQLGGSYNEQFF. In DNA, the CDR3 is TGTGCCAGTAGTATACAGCTGGGGGGATCCTACAATGAGCAGTTCTTC.

The rearrangement uses TRBV11-2 and TRBJ1-1; 9 positions agree with TRBD1. Germline V CDR1 and CDR2: SGHAT, FQNNGV. The V segment lost 5 bases and the J segment 1 base; nucleotides outside the gene matches: 8. CDR3 length equals 16 residues. The CDR3, as DNA: TGTGCCAGCAGCACGAAGGACAGGGGATGGAACACTGAAGCTTTCTTT. It specifies CASSTKDRGWNTEAFF.